Included here is one T cell receptor beta chain sequence, with context. The data belong to a study of T cell responses to AZD1222 COVID-19 vaccine. In the study overall: Second doses that came at about 4 or about 12 weeks were put together.

Sequencing used immunoSEQ multiplex PCR; TCRdb keeps in-frame clones, though not all of them. This table holds fewer than 300,000 clones, about 92% found once. The CDR3 runs to 15 residues. Germline V gene sequence: CDR1 KGHSH, CDR2 LQKENI. Trimming took 3 bases from V and 3 from J, leaving 14 bases between them. This sample comprised peripheral blood, obtained on day 0 of AZD1222 vaccination. The origin of this receptor is an adult in good health. This chain links TRBV18 with TRBJ1-1; D call uncertain. The CDR3 region has the DNA TGTGCCAGCTCACCGGTTATAGTTGCGTACACTGAAGCTTTCTTT. Translation gives CASSPVIVAYTEAFF.